Detailed here is one T cell receptor (beta chain). Its antigen is as yet unknown. The CDR3 runs to 16 residues. With V trimmed by 3 bases and J by 4 bases, 8 bases remained unmatched. Germline CDR1 MGHRA, CDR2 YSYEKL. This entry belongs to a study of shared clonotypes between healthy human individuals. Study in general: Sampling drew on donors who were a couple of women and a few men aged 18 to 49.

Naive CD8 cells lacked CD45RO and underwent positive selection for CCR7, leaving out terminally differentiated effector memory CD45RA+ cells. TCRdb's table, derived via immunoSEQ multiplex PCR, lists solely in-frame clones and lacks some. Of fewer than 1 million clones listed, 96% are singletons. Study-wide points: Shared across a few donors were 4% to 6% of the naive CD4 clonotypes. Incompleteness in sorted-subset sequencing, despite large depth, was shown by rarefaction.

The chain recombines TRBV4-1 with TRBJ2-7, with 11 bases lining up with TRBD2. Sequenced material: naive CD8+ T cells sorted from blood. The sequence came from a man between 25 and 39 years old in good health. This CDR3 is CASSHLLAGGLYEQYF. The CDR3 nucleotides read TGCGCCAGCAGCCATCTTCTAGCGGGAGGTCTTTACGAGCAGTACTTC.